This T cell receptor beta chain was sequenced for a study of blood T cell repertoires in COVID-19. Study-level information: Researchers got acute and convalescent COVID-19 samples from the United States, Italy and Spain. Sources were T cells, B-cell-depleted T cells, or PBMCs; the material itself was cDNA or gDNA.

The table came from immunoSEQ multiplex PCR; TCRdb's copy has only in-frame clones and leaves some out. The sample has 50,000 to 70,000 clones; roughly 84% are singletons. This TCR was sampled from an older woman with acute or convalescent COVID-19. Sequences were obtained from peripheral blood.

CDR3 bases: TGTGCCAGCAGCTTGGCCGGGACCGCGGGGACCGGGGAGCTGTTTTTT. It codes for CASSLAGTAGTGELFF. V and J are TRBV5-5 and TRBJ2-2; D is possibly TRBD2 (6 bases). Trimming shortened V by 0 bases and J by 5 bases, and 14 bases separated the two germline ends. This CDR3 is built from 16 residues. CDR1 is SGHKS and CDR2 is YYEKEE in the germline V gene (reference sequence).